These T cell receptor beta chains were read from a single sample in a study of OX40 agonist ivuxolimab in advanced cancers. The method was immunoSEQ multiplex PCR; TCRdb's version includes in-frame clones alone and lacks a portion of them. The profile covers around 100,000 clones, with around 85% appearing a single time and around 5.5% taken by the ten largest. The sequencing used CD4+ or CD8+ T cells sorted from blood, collected in a trial of the OX40 agonist ivuxolimab. All receptors come from an adult with an advanced solid tumor such as melanoma, head and neck, liver or kidney cancer. Both conserved end residues are part of each CDR3. Each record gives: clone size, D gene, V gene, J gene, CDR3 length, CDR3 DNA, CDR3 protein. A D gene is named only where the DNA matches it firmly. Only part of the rows carry a size: once, few, many, or a class if the clone is expanded.

-	-	TRBV6-5	TRBJ2-2	12	TGTGCCAGCCACACGAACACCGGGGAGCTGTTTTTT	CASHTNTGELFF
-	-	TRBV6-5	TRBJ1-5	15	TGTGCCAGCAGTTACTCTGGACGGGGCAATCAGCCCCAGCATTTT	CASSYSGRGNQPQHF
-	-	TRBV7-2	TRBJ1-5	16	TGTGCCAGCAGCTTAGTGGGTAGACAGACCAATCAGCCCCAGCATTTT	CASSLVGRQTNQPQHF
-	-	TRBV2	TRBJ1-1	11	TGTGCCAGCAGTTTGACAGCGAGGGCTTTCTTT	CASSLTARAFF
-	TRBD2	TRBV29-1	TRBJ2-1	15	TGCAGCGTTGACCAAGCGGGATTTGCCCACAATGAGCAGTTCTTC	CSVDQAGFAHNEQFF
-	TRBD1	TRBV7-9	TRBJ2-6	15	TGTGCCAGCAGCTACGGGACAGCTGGGGCCAACGTCCTGACTTTC	CASSYGTAGANVLTF
-	-	TRBV7-8	TRBJ1-6	16	TGTGCCAGCAGCTTAGTGGGCTTGCTAGCCAATTCACCCCTCCACTTT	CASSLVGLLANSPLHF
few	-	TRBV18	TRBJ2-3	11	TGTGCCAGCTCAAATGAGAATACGCAGTATTTT	CASSNENTQYF
once	-	TRBV9	TRBJ1-3	14	TGTGCCAGCAGCGTAGGAGGGGATGGAAACACCATATATTTT	CASSVGGDGNTIYF
-	-	TRBV4-1	TRBJ1-1	15	TGCGCCAGCAGCCACGTAGCAGGGTTAGGCACTGAAGCTTTCTTT	CASSHVAGLGTEAFF
many	-	TRBV18	TRBJ1-2	15	TGTGCCAGCTCACCAGGGGCAGTCCCTAGCTATGGCTACACCTTC	CASSPGAVPSYGYTF
-	TRBD1	TRBV7-2	TRBJ2-1	14	TGTGCCAGCAGCCGGGACAGGAAATACAATGAGCAGTTCTTC	CASSRDRKYNEQFF
-	TRBD2	TRBV6-6	TRBJ2-1	15	TGTGCCAGCACCAAAACTAGCGGGGGGCAGAATGAGCAGTTCTTC	CASTKTSGGQNEQFF
-	-	TRBV19	TRBJ2-1	12	TGTGCCAGTAGTATCAACGTCAATGAGCAGTTCTTC	CASSINVNEQFF
-	-	TRBV7-9	TRBJ1-4	14	TGTGCCGTAACGGGCGGACCGATTAATGAAAAACTGTTTTTT	CAVTGGPINEKLFF
-	-	TRBV2	TRBJ1-5	14	TGTGCCAGCACTGAACAGGGAGGAAATCAGCCCCAGCATTTT	CASTEQGGNQPQHF
-	-	TRBV5-1	TRBJ1-2	15	TGCGCCAGCAGCCCGCTAGCCAGTTCAGGCTATGGCTACACCTTC	CASSPLASSGYGYTF
-	-	TRBV4-1	TRBJ1-1	16	TGCGCCAGCAGGGACCCACGGGCCCGATTTGACACTGAAGCTTTCTTT	CASRDPRARFDTEAFF
-	TRBD1	TRBV15	TRBJ2-2	17	TGTGCCACCAGCCCCACCGTGGACAGGACAAACACCGGGGAGCTGTTTTTT	CATSPTVDRTNTGELFF
-	TRBD1	TRBV28	TRBJ1-5	15	TGTGCCAGCAGTTTAGCAAGGACAGGGAATCAGCCCCAGCATTTT	CASSLARTGNQPQHF
-	-	TRBV7-2	TRBJ1-2	15	TGTGCCAGCAGCTTAGTAATCGGGAAAGAATATGGCTACACCTTC	CASSLVIGKEYGYTF
-	-	TRBV7-6	TRBJ2-3	16	TGTGCCAGCAGCTTAGAGGCGGGAACGTCCACAGATACGCAGTATTTT	CASSLEAGTSTDTQYF
-	-	TRBV30	TRBJ2-7	15	TGTGCCTGGGGCTGGCCGGGGGGCCGAGGGGAAGAGCAGTACTTC	CAWGWPGGRGEEQYF
once	-	TRBV18	TRBJ2-5	14	TGTGCCAGCTCACCACCGGAAGGTCGGGAGACCCAGTACTTC	CASSPPEGRETQYF
-	TRBD1	TRBV18	TRBJ2-2	14	TGTGCCAGCTCACGAACAGGGGGCACCGGGGAGCTGTTTTTT	CASSRTGGTGELFF
-	-	TRBV29-1	TRBJ1-2	14	TGCAGCGTTGAAAGGCGGGGACACGAGTATGGCTACACCTTC	CSVERRGHEYGYTF
once	-	TRBV7-8	TRBJ2-7	14	TGTGCCAGCAGCCCACGGGACCGTTCCTACGAGCAGTACTTC	CASSPRDRSYEQYF
-	-	TRBV30	TRBJ1-5	15	TGTGCCTGGAGTCCCGGACACAGTAGCAATCAGCCCCAGCATTTT	CAWSPGHSSNQPQHF
-	-	TRBV5-1	TRBJ2-2	15	TGCGCCAGCAGCTTGTTACAGTCGAACACCGGGGAGCTGTTTTTT	CASSLLQSNTGELFF
few	-	TRBV6-6	TRBJ2-1	14	TGTGCCAGCAGACTACAGGGTGGCTACAATGAGCAGTTCTTC	CASRLQGGYNEQFF
-	TRBD1	TRBV7-2	TRBJ2-7	13	TGTGCCAGCAGCCCGACAGGGAGCTCAGGCCAGTACTTC	CASSPTGSSGQYF
-	-	TRBV4-2	TRBJ2-1	16	TGTGCCAGCAGCCAAGATACGGCGGGATCCTACAATGAGCAGTTCTTC	CASSQDTAGSYNEQFF
-	TRBD2	TRBV5-1	TRBJ2-5	13	TGCGCCAGCACCCTAGCGGGGGAAGAGACCCAGTACTTC	CASTLAGEETQYF
-	-	TRBV4-3	TRBJ1-1	14	TGCGCCAGCAGCCAGTATGCGGGGAACACTGAAGCTTTCTTT	CASSQYAGNTEAFF
-	TRBD1	TRBV2	TRBJ2-2	13	TGTGCCAGCAATGGACAGGGGACCGGGGAGCTGTTTTTT	CASNGQGTGELFF
-	-	TRBV4-2	TRBJ2-3	15	TGTGCCAGCAGCCTTGCCCAGCTAGTCACAGATACGCAGTATTTT	CASSLAQLVTDTQYF
-	-	TRBV11-3	TRBJ2-2	12	TGTGCCAGCAGCCCAGGAAGAGGGGAGCTGTTTTTT	CASSPGRGELFF
-	-	TRBV11-1	TRBJ2-1	14	TGTGCCAGCAGCTTGGTTTGGGGACAAAATGAGCAGTTCTTC	CASSLVWGQNEQFF
-	-	TRBV7-8	TRBJ2-2	16	TGTGCCAGCAGCTACCCAATTGACAGGAGTGCCGGGGAGCTGTTTTTT	CASSYPIDRSAGELFF
-	TRBD1	TRBV7-6	TRBJ1-4	17	TGTGCCAGCAGCTTAAGCAGGGGGCAGACAACTAATGAAAAACTGTTTTTT	CASSLSRGQTTNEKLFF
-	-	TRBV5-1	TRBJ2-7	12	TGCGCCAGCAGCTTAAACCTCTACGAGCAGTACTTC	CASSLNLYEQYF
-	TRBD2	TRBV27	TRBJ2-2	17	TGTGCCAGCAGTTTTGTTCCAGCGGGGGTAAACACCGGGGAGCTGTTTTTT	CASSFVPAGVNTGELFF
few	-	TRBV19	TRBJ1-2	13	TGTGCCAGTACCATCATCGGGGGGGATGGCTACACCTTC	CASTIIGGDGYTF
-	-	TRBV12-2	TRBJ1-2	15	TGTGCAAGTCGCCTAGTACGCAGGGTGAGGTATGGCTACACCTTC	CASRLVRRVRYGYTF
-	TRBD2	TRBV7-9	TRBJ2-7	15	TGTGCCAGCAGCTCTAGCGGGAGCGGTATGGGGGAGCAGTACTTC	CASSSSGSGMGEQYF
-	-	TRBV9	TRBJ1-1	14	TGTGCCAGCAGCGCCAACCGAGGGACCACTGAAGCTTTCTTT	CASSANRGTTEAFF
-	-	TRBV7-9	TRBJ2-1	15	TGTGCCAGCATCCCCCGAGGAGGCCAGGGAAATGAGCAGTTCTTC	CASIPRGGQGNEQFF
-	TRBD1	TRBV11-3	TRBJ2-7	17	TGTGCCAGCAGCTCCCCACCCGGGACAGGGTCAAAATACGAGCAGTACTTC	CASSSPPGTGSKYEQYF
-	-	TRBV6-6	TRBJ2-7	16	TGTGCCAGCAGTTACTCGAACGGGCCGGGGGCTTACGAGCAGTACTTC	CASSYSNGPGAYEQYF
few	TRBD1	TRBV5-5	TRBJ2-5	13	TGTGCCAGCAGTCGGGACAGACAAGAGACCCAGTACTTC	CASSRDRQETQYF
-	-	TRBV5-1	TRBJ1-1	14	TGCGCCAGCAGCTTGGTAGCCGGACGGACTGAAGCTTTCTTT	CASSLVAGRTEAFF
-	-	TRBV4-3	TRBJ2-1	15	TGCGCCAGCAGCCAAGCTACAGTGGGCTACAATGAGCAGTTCTTC	CASSQATVGYNEQFF
-	-	TRBV7-8	TRBJ1-4	15	TGTGCCAGCAGCCCAGGATGGTTCTTAGGGGAAAAACTGTTTTTT	CASSPGWFLGEKLFF